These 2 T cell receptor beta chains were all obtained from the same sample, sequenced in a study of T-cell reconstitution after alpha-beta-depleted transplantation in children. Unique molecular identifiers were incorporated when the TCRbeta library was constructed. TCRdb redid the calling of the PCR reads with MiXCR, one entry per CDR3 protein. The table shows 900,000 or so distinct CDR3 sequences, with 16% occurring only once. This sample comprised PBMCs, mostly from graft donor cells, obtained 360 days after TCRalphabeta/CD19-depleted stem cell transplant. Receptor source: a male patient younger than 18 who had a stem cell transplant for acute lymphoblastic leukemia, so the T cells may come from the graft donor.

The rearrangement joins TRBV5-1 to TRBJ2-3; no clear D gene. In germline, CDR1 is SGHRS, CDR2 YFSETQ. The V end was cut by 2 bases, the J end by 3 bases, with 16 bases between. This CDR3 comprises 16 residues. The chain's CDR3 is CASSFSRRSRTDTQYF. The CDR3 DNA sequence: TGCGCCAGCAGCTTCAGTCGACGATCTCGGACAGATACGCAGTATTTT.

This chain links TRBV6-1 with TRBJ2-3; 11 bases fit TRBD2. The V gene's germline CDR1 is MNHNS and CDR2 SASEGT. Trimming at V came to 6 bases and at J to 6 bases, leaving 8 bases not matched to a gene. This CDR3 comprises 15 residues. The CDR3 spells CASRATSGGRDTQYF. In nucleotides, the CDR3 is TGTGCCAGCAGAGCCACTAGCGGGGGCAGGGATACGCAGTATTTT.